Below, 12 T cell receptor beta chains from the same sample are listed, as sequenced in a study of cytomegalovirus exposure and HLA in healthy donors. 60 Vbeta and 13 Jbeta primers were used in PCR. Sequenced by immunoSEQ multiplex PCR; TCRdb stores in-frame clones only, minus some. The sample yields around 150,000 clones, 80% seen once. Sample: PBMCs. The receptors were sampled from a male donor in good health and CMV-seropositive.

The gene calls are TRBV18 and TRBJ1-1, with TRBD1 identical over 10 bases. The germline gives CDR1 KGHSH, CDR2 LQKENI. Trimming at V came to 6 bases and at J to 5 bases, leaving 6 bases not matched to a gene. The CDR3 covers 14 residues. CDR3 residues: CASSEGQGGTEAFF. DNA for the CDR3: TGTGCCAGCTCGGAAGGACAGGGGGGGACTGAAGCTTTCTTT.

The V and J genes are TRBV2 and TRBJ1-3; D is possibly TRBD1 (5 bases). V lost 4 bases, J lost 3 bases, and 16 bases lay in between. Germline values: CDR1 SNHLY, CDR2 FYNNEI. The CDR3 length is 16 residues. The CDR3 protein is CASSGVSRVRGNTIYF. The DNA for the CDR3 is TGTGCCAGCAGTGGGGTTAGCAGGGTGCGTGGAAACACCATATATTTT.

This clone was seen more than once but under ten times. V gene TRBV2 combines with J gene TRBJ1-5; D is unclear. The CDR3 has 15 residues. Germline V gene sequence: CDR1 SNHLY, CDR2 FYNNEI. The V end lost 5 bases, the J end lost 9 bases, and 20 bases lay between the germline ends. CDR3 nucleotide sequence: TGTGCCAGCAGTCGAAGTAGATGGACTCCCTTGCCCCAGCATTTT. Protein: CASSRSRWTPLPQHF.

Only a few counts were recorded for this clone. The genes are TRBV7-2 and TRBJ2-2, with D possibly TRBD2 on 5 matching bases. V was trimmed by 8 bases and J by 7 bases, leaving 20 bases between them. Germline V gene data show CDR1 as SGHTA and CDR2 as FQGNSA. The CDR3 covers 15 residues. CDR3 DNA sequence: TGTGCCAGCGCCCCGGGAAGCGGTTGGGGCGGGGAGCTGTTTTTT. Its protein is CASAPGSGWGGELFF.

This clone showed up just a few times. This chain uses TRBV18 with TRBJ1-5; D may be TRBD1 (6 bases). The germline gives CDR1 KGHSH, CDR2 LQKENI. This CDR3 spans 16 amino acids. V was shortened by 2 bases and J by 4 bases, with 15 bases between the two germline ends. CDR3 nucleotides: TGTGCCAGCTCACCAGATGCTACAGGGAGTAATCAGCCCCAGCATTTT. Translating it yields CASSPDATGSNQPQHF.

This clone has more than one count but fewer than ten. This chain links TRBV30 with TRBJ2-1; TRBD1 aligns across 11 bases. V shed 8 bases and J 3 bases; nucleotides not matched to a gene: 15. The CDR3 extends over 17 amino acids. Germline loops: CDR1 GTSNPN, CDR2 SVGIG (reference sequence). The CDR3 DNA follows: TGTGCCGGTACTGGGGACAGGGGGACTATTAACTACAATGAGCAGTTCTTC. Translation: CAGTGDRGTINYNEQFF.

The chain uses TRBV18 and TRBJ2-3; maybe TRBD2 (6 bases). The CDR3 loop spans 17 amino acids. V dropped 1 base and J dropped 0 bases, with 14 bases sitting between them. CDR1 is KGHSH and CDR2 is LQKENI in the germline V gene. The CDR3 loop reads CASSPRLARSSTDTQYF. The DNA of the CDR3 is TGTGCCAGCTCACCACGGCTAGCGAGATCTAGCACAGATACGCAGTATTTT.

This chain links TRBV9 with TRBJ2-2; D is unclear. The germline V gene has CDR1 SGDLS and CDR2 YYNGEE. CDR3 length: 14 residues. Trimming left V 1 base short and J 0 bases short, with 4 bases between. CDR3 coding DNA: TGTGCCAGCAGCGTATCGTCGAACACCGGGGAGCTGTTTTTT. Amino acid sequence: CASSVSSNTGELFF.

As DNA, the CDR3 is TGTGCCAGCAGCCCCGGGACTAACACCTACGAGCAGTACTTC. Amino acid sequence: CASSPGTNTYEQYF. The V and J genes are TRBV5-4 and TRBJ2-7; 7 nucleotides agree with TRBD2. The J segment lost 2 bases and the V segment lost 4 bases, leaving 6 bases of the junction unmatched. The germline V gene encodes CDR1 SGHNT and CDR2 YYREEE (reference sequence). This CDR3 spans 14 amino acids.

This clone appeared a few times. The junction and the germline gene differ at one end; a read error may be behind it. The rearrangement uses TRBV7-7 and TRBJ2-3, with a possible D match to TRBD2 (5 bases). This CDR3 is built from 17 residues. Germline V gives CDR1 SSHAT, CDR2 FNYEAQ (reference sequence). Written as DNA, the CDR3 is TGTGCTAGCAGCTTAGCGCTCGATCTATCCAGCACAGATACGCAGTATTTT. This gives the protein CASSLALDLSSTDTQYF.

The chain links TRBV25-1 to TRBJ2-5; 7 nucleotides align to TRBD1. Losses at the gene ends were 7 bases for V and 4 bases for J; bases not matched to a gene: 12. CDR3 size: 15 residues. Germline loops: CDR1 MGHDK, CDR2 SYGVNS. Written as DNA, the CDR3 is TGTGCCAGCACCCCGAGGAACAGGGGTCCAGAGACCCAGTACTTC. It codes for CASTPRNRGPETQYF.

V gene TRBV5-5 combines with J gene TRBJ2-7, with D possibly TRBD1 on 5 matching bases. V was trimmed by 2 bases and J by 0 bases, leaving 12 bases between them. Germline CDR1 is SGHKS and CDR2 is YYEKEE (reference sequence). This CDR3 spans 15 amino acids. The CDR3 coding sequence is TGTGCCAGCAGCTTTGTTTACGACAGCTCCTACGAGCAGTACTTC. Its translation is CASSFVYDSSYEQYF. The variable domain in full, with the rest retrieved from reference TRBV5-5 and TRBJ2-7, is DAGVTQSPTHLIKTRGQQVTLRCSPISGHKSVSWYQQVLGQGPQFIFQYYEKEERGRGNFPDRFSARQFPNYSSELNVNALLLGDSALYLCASSFVYDSSYEQYFGPGTRLTVT.